These 17 T cell receptor beta chains came from one sample sequenced in a study of identifying expanded T cells in peripheral blood. The data were produced by immunoSEQ multiplex PCR, yet TCRdb's version contains in-frame clones alone and is incomplete. The data contain some 75,000 clones, around 90% of them seen just once; the ten biggest clones take up over 2.5%. The specimen sequenced was blood. The source of these receptors is a person aged 18 to 75 in good health.

The chain has TRBV5-1 and TRBJ2-3; tentative D call: TRBD2 (5 bases). This CDR3 spans 13 amino acids. V lost 1 base and J lost 4, with 7 bases in between. In germline, CDR1 is SGHRS, CDR2 YFSETQ. CDR3 sequence (DNA): TGCGCCAGCAGCTTGTGGGAGTCAGATACGCAGTATTTT. Protein sequence: CASSLWESDTQYF.

The J gene is TRBJ1-2, the V gene TRBV2, with D perhaps matching TRBD1 (6 bases). Trimming removed 9 bases at V and 4 bases at J, with 15 bases between. The CDR3 length is 13 residues. Germline values: CDR1 SNHLY, CDR2 FYNNEI. The CDR3: CARGGGRGYGYTF. CDR3 DNA: TGTGCCAGAGGAGGTGGCAGGGGCTATGGCTACACCTTC.

This clone came up a few times. The V gene is TRBV7-2, the J gene TRBJ2-7; TRBD2 aligns across 8 bases. The CDR3 totals 14 residues. With V trimmed by 6 bases and J by 7 bases, 11 bases remained unmatched. CDR1 is SGHTA, CDR2 FQGNSA, per germline. CDR3 sequence (DNA): TGTGCCAGCAGACCGACAGCGGGGGTACGGGAGCAGTACTTC. It is translated as CASRPTAGVREQYF.

This chain uses TRBV5-8 with TRBJ1-4; no definite D call. Germline V gene lookup returns CDR1 SGHTS and CDR2 YDEGEE. The V end was cut by 5 bases, the J end by 7 bases, with 9 bases between. This CDR3 has 12 amino acids. The DNA of the CDR3 is TGTGCCAGCAGAGGGTCGGGTGAAAAACTGTTTTTT. Amino acids: CASRGSGEKLFF.

The CDR3 reads CASSQDPSGANVLTF. CDR3 bases: TGCGCCAGCAGCCAAGACCCTTCTGGGGCCAACGTCCTGACTTTC. The genes are TRBV4-3 and TRBJ2-6; no definite D call. The CDR3 length is 15 residues. In germline, CDR1 is LGHNA, CDR2 YSLEER. The germline V and J ends were trimmed by 0 bases and 1 base, with 4 bases remaining between them.

The rearrangement uses TRBV4-1 and TRBJ1-4, with D maybe TRBD1 (5 bases). The germline CDR1 and CDR2 sequences are MGHRA and YSYEKL. The germline V and J ends were trimmed by 0 bases and 0 bases, with 8 bases remaining between them. CDR3 size: 16 residues. The CDR3 protein is CASSQDWGATNEKLFF. The CDR3 region has the DNA TGCGCCAGCAGCCAAGACTGGGGCGCAACTAATGAAAAACTGTTTTTT.

This clone was found once. The chain is built from TRBV7-8 and TRBJ1-2, with a possible D match to TRBD1 (6 bases). The CDR3 runs to 14 residues. V lost 4 bases, J lost 4 bases, and 13 bases lay in between. Germline CDR1 and CDR2: SGHVS and FQNEAQ. The CDR3: CASSSSTGIYGYTF. The CDR3 DNA is TGTGCCAGCAGCTCGTCCACAGGGATCTATGGCTACACCTTC.

CDR3 coding DNA: TGCGCCAGCAGCCAAGCCACCGTCAGGGGAGGGGCGGAGACCCAGTACTTC. This sequence encodes CASSQATVRGGAETQYF. The V gene is TRBV4-3, the J gene TRBJ2-5; TRBD2 might be the D (7 bases). CDR1 and CDR2 from the germline V gene are LGHNA and YSLEER. V was clipped by 1 base and J by 5 bases, with 20 bases between them. The CDR3 totals 17 residues.

V gene TRBV7-2 combines with J gene TRBJ2-3; unclear D gene. With 5 bases removed from V and 0 bases from J, the gap between germline ends came to 21 bases. CDR3 length equals 18 residues. CDR1 and CDR2 from the germline V gene are SGHTA and FQGNSA. The CDR3: CASSPEPPGLISTDTQYF. CDR3 sequence (DNA): TGTGCCAGCAGCCCAGAGCCCCCGGGTCTAATAAGCACAGATACGCAGTATTTT.

The genes are TRBV19 and TRBJ2-5; 13 bases match TRBD2. Losses at the gene ends were 3 bases for V and 4 bases for J; bases not matched to a gene: 11. The CDR3 sequence is 18 residues long. Germline V gene sequence: CDR1 LNHDA, CDR2 SQIVND (reference sequence). The CDR3 region has the DNA TGTGCCAGTAGTATTACCCATCGGACTAGCGGGAGACGAGAGACCCAGTACTTC. Protein sequence: CASSITHRTSGRRETQYF.

This chain uses TRBV7-8 with TRBJ1-3; D may be TRBD1 (5 bases). The germline CDR1 and CDR2 sequences are SGHVS and FQNEAQ. Trimming pared 4 bases from V and 2 bases from J, leaving 21 bases between. The CDR3 has 18 residues. The CDR3 region has the DNA TGTGCCAGCAGCTCTGGATTCCTTCGGGACGCCGCTGGAAACACCATATATTTT. Amino acids: CASSSGFLRDAAGNTIYF. Together with reference TRBV7-8 and TRBJ1-3, the CDR3 gives the full variable domain: GAGVSQSPRYKVAKRGQDVALRCDPISGHVSLFWYQQALGQGPEFLTYFQNEAQLDKSGLPSDRFFAERPEGSVSTLKIQRTQQEDSAVYLCASSSGFLRDAAGNTIYFGEGSWLTVV.

The CDR3 loop reads CASSLDRVENSPLHF. The CDR3 DNA sequence: TGTGCCAGCAGCCTAGACAGGGTGGAGAATTCACCCCTCCACTTT. V and J are TRBV2 and TRBJ1-6; 7 positions agree with TRBD1. V dropped 6 bases and J dropped 7; count of bases not matched to a gene: 9. Germline V gives CDR1 SNHLY, CDR2 FYNNEI. CDR3 length equals 15 residues.

This clone was counted a few times. This chain uses TRBV7-2 with TRBJ1-5; unclear D gene. The CDR3 has 17 residues. Germline V gene sequence: CDR1 SGHTA, CDR2 FQGNSA. The V and J ends lost 4 bases and 3 bases respectively, with 19 bases between them. The CDR3 DNA follows: TGTGCCAGCAGCTCCGGACCTAGTTACTCGTTCAATCAGCCCCAGCATTTT. It encodes CASSSGPSYSFNQPQHF.

The genes are TRBV9 and TRBJ2-7; D not certain. V lost 4 bases and J 1 base, leaving 12 bases between the germline ends. Germline V CDR1 and CDR2: SGDLS, YYNGEE. The CDR3 runs 14 residues. CDR3 nucleotides: TGTGCCAGCAGCCCGTCGGACGGATCCTACGAGCAGTACTTC. Its protein is CASSPSDGSYEQYF.

This chain uses TRBV7-2 with TRBJ2-3; a possible D gene is TRBD2 (7 bases). Deletions cut 6 bases from V and 2 bases from J, with 15 bases between. The germline CDR1 and CDR2 sequences are SGHTA and FQGNSA. This CDR3 is built from 15 residues. The CDR3 bases are TGTGCCAGCAGTCGGAGCGGGGACATCACAGATACGCAGTATTTT. Amino acid sequence: CASSRSGDITDTQYF.

This chain joins TRBV18 and TRBJ2-7; D is perhaps TRBD2 (5 bases). Germline CDR1 KGHSH, CDR2 LQKENI. V was cut by 3 bases and J by 2 bases, with 8 bases left in between. The CDR3 runs 13 residues. Here the CDR3 reads CASSPRATYEQYF. CDR3 nucleotide sequence: TGTGCCAGCTCACCGAGGGCCACCTACGAGCAGTACTTC. Variable domain in full (rest from reference TRBV18 and TRBJ2-7): NAGVMQNPRHLVRRRGQEARLRCSPMKGHSHVYWYRQLPEEGLKFMVYLQKENIIDESGMPKERFSAEFPKEGPSILRIQQVVRGDSAAYFCASSPRATYEQYFGPGTRLTVT.

V is TRBV2 and J is TRBJ2-1; 7 bases agree with TRBD1. This CDR3 contains 13 residues. With V trimmed by 7 bases and J by 4 bases, 4 bases remained unmatched. The germline CDR1 and CDR2 sequences are SNHLY and FYNNEI. The CDR3 DNA is TGTGCCAGCAACCCGACAGGGTACAATGAGCAGTTCTTC. It translates to CASNPTGYNEQFF.